The entry below gives a single TCR beta chain sequence along with its context. The antigen is undetermined. The CDR3 totals 14 residues. The V end was cut by 2 bases, the J end by 4 bases, with 12 bases between. Germline CDR1 is SGHNT and CDR2 is YYREEE (reference sequence). This entry comes from a study of neoadjuvant anti-PD-1 for oral cavity cancer. Study-wide context: Most patients had three to four biweekly doses of 3 mg/kg nivolumab before resection.

General study points: With three patients per group, TCR findings need larger cohorts.

Blood libraries mostly used roughly 500 ng genomic DNA, six replicates each. Only in-frame clones appear in the TCRdb table, and some are missing; sequencing was by immunoSEQ multiplex PCR. The data hold around 60,000 clones, with approximately 79% observed a single time. The receptor was isolated from a person aged 35-79 years with oral cavity squamous cell carcinoma. J is TRBJ1-1 and V is TRBV5-4, with D perhaps TRBD1 (6 bases). The sample in question was PBMCs, obtained before nivolumab (anti-PD-1) treatment. CDR3 amino acids: CASSLRGSSTEAFF. CDR3 sequence (DNA): TGTGCCAGCAGCTTAAGGGGGAGTAGCACTGAAGCTTTCTTT.